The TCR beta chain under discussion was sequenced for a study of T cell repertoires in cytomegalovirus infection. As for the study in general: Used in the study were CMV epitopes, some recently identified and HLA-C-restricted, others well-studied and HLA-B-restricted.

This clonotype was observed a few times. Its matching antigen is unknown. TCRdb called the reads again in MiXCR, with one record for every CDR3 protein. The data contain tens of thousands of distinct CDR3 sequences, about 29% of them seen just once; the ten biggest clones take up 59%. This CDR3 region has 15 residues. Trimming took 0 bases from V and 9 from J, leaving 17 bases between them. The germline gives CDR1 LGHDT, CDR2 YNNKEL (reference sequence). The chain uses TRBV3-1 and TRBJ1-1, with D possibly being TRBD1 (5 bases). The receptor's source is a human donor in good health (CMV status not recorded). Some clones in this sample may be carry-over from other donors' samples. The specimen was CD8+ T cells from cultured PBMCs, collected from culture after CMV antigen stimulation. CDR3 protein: CASSQDLDTMAKAFF. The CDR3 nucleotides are TGTGCCAGCAGCCAAGATTTGGACACCATGGCGAAAGCTTTCTTT.